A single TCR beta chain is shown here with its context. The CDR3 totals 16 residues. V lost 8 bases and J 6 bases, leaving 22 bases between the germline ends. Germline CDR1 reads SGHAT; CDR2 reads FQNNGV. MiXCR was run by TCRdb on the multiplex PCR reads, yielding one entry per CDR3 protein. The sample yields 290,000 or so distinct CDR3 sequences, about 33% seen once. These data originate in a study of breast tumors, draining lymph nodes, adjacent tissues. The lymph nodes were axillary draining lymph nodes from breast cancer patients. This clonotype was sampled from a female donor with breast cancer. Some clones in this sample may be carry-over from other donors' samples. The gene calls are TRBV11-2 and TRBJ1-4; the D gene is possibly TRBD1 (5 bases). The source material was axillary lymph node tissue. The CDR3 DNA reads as TGTGCCAGCTACTTTAGGGGTCGGGGCATTTATGAAAAACTGTTTTTT. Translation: CASYFRGRGIYEKLFF.